The 8 T cell receptor beta chains reported below all come from one sample, sequenced in a study of shared T cell receptors in the human thymus. Assay used: immunoSEQ multiplex PCR; TCRdb lists only in-frame clones, some missing. The data show about 660,000 clones, with roughly 90% seen just once and over 0.008% held by the top ten. These same data were also listed under a study on human thymus T cells.

Sequencing was performed on thymocytes. The source is a boy in the first two years of life with a congenital heart defect.

This clone was counted once. Other DNA sequences of this sample code for an identical CDR3. J is TRBJ1-1 and V is TRBV27; tentatively, D is TRBD1 (5 bases). V lost 1 base, J lost 5 bases, and 8 bases lay in between. This CDR3 is 13 amino acids long. Germline V gene data show CDR1 as MNHEY and CDR2 as SMNVEV (reference sequence). The CDR3 sequence: CASSLLGGTEAFF. In nucleotides, the CDR3 is TGTGCCAGCAGTTTATTGGGGGGGACTGAAGCTTTCTTT.

The chain is built from TRBV6-5 and TRBJ1-1, with TRBD1 as a possible D gene (5 bases). Trimming left V 5 bases short and J 5 bases short, with 18 bases between. CDR1 and CDR2 from the germline V gene are MNHEY and SVGAGI. The CDR3 is 15 residues long. The CDR3 loop reads CASSLQGSLRTEAFF. The CDR3 DNA is TGTGCCAGCAGTCTGCAGGGATCACTGAGGACTGAAGCTTTCTTT.

V and J are TRBV6-1 and TRBJ2-7; 7 nucleotides match TRBD2. The V and J ends lost 7 bases and 1 base, in that order; junction bases with no gene match: 10. Germline V CDR1 and CDR2: MNHNS, SASEGT. The CDR3 spans 15 residues. The CDR3 nucleotides read TGTGCCAGCACCAACGCGGGAGCCCCATCCTACGAGCAGTACTTC. This codes for CASTNAGAPSYEQYF.

The chain carries TRBV5-5 and TRBJ2-7; D unresolved. The V end lost 1 base, the J end lost 6 bases, and 8 bases lay between the germline ends. CDR1 is SGHKS and CDR2 is YYEKEE in the germline V gene (reference sequence). The CDR3 runs 12 residues. The DNA of the CDR3 is TGTGCCAGCAGCTTGCGGTGTAGCGAGCAGTACTTC. Residues: CASSLRCSEQYF.

A note on this clone: At one end, the junction sequence differs from germline, possibly due to a read error. The V call is TRBV7-7, the J call TRBJ2-5, with 10 positions matching TRBD2. This CDR3 has 17 residues. CDR1 is SSHAT, CDR2 FNYEAQ, per germline (reference sequence). CDR3 residues: CASSPGLAGEEEETQYF. The CDR3 DNA follows: TGTGCTAGCAGCCCCGGCCTAGCGGGAGAGGAAGAAGAGACCCAGTACTTC.

The chain carries TRBV29-1 and TRBJ2-1; 9 nucleotides match TRBD2. Germline CDR1 reads SQVTM; CDR2 reads ANQGSEA. CDR3 length: 16 amino acids. V shed 6 bases, J shed 2 bases, and the junction held 11 bases outside the gene matches. The CDR3 region is CSVPGGAGGPYNEQFF. DNA of the CDR3: TGCAGCGTCCCCGGGGGGGCGGGAGGGCCCTACAATGAGCAGTTCTTC.

The chain recombines TRBV19 with TRBJ1-5, with 9 nucleotides matching TRBD1. CDR1 and CDR2 from the germline V gene are LNHDA and SQIVND (reference sequence). V lost 6 bases, J lost 5 bases, and 11 bases stayed unmatched. The CDR3 is 16 amino acids. The CDR3: CASSAGDRDRDQPQHF. Here the CDR3 DNA reads TGTGCCAGTAGCGCCGGAGATCGGGACAGGGATCAGCCCCAGCATTTT.

The chain joins TRBV27 to TRBJ1-4; D is possibly TRBD1 (5 bases). Trimming took 4 bases from V and 2 from J, leaving 11 bases between them. Germline assignment: CDR1 MNHEY and CDR2 SMNVEV (reference sequence). CDR3 length: 15 residues. The CDR3 reads CASSSPGLTNEKLFF. The DNA for the CDR3 is TGTGCCAGCAGTTCCCCAGGGCTGACTAATGAAAAACTGTTTTTT.